These 23 T cell receptor gamma chains share one sample of origin, sequenced in a study of γδ T cells in repeated Plasmodium falciparum infection. TCRdb processed the multiplex PCR reads again with the CATT caller. The sample includes about 15,000 gamma-chain clones, more than 1.5% of them seen just once. Bulk repertoires came from Vgamma9/Vdelta2+ or Vdelta2-negative gammadelta T cells flow-sorted from PBMC. The source material was gamma-delta T cells from blood. All receptors derive from a pool of human donors (malaria-infected and uninfected, not separated).

This clone showed up just a few times. A far larger clone differs by one base, so this is likely a read error. This chain links TRGV4 with TRGJ1 or TRGJ2. Germline V gene sequence: CDR1 EGSTGY, CDR2 YDSYTSSV. The CDR3 extends over 10 amino acids. The CDR3 region is CATWDDEKLF. The CDR3 region has the DNA TGTGCCACCTGGGATGATGAGAAGCTCTTT.

This clone has more than one count but fewer than ten. TCRdb's protein for this DNA is that of a much larger clone and differs from the translation at residue 19, likely a read error; the protein shown is the DNA translation. The V gene reported is TRGV9; the J gene is uncalled. The germline CDR1 and CDR2 sequences are GITISATS and ISYDGTV (reference sequence). CDR3 length equals 29 residues. The DNA of the CDR3 is TGTGCCTTGTGGGAGGTGCAGAAGGTGGGATTGGCAGTGGAACAACACTGGTTGCCACAGGTAAGTATCGGAAGAATACAACATTTC. It specifies CALWEVQKVGLAVEQHWLPQVSIGRIQHF.

There are many counts of this clone. TCRdb lists the protein of a much larger clone for this DNA, which differs at residue 8, so this is likely a read error; the protein given here is translated from the DNA itself. V gene TRGV9 combines with J gene TRGJP. TCRdb carries no J gene annotation; the J gene was assigned here by matching the DNA with germline. CDR1 and CDR2 from the germline V gene are GITISATS and ISYDGTV (reference sequence). V lost 4 bases and J lost 9; bases outside the gene matches: 9. CDR3 length equals 16 residues. The CDR3 nucleotides are TGTGCCTTGTGGGAAACGGAGGGGTTGGGCAAAAAAATCAAGGTATTT. Translating gives CALWETEGLGKKIKVF.

This clone was counted only a few times. The TCRdb record carries a much larger clone's protein, which differs from this DNA's translation at residue 5; a read error is the likely cause, and the protein listed here is the DNA translation. This chain connects TRGV4 to TRGJ1 or TRGJ2. The J gene is not listed in TCRdb, so it was assigned here from a DNA match to germline. Germline V gene sequence: CDR1 EGSTGY, CDR2 YDSYTSSV. There are 11 residues in the CDR3. The CDR3 DNA reads as TGTGCCACCTGGGGTGGGAAGAGGAAACTCTTT. This codes for CATWGGKRKLF.

This clone came up a few times. It is likely a read error: a sequence one base away is far more abundant. Other nucleotide sequences in the sample specify the same CDR3. The rearrangement joins TRGV4 to TRGJ1 or TRGJ2. TCRdb lists no J gene, so it was determined here by aligning the DNA to germline. Trimming took 8 bases from V and 0 from J; bases not matched to a gene: 19. From germline, CDR1 is EGSTGY and CDR2 YDSYTSSV. The CDR3 has 17 amino acids. The CDR3 spells CATSEVSKSENYYKKLF. CDR3 DNA sequence: TGTGCCACCTCGGAAGTGAGTAAGAGTGAGAATTATTATAAGAAACTCTTT.

There are many counts of this clone. The protein recorded in TCRdb matches a much larger clone and deviates from this DNA's translation at residue 5, suggesting a read error; the protein here is obtained by translating the DNA. The chain links TRGV4 to TRGJ1 or TRGJ2. The CDR3 extends over 14 amino acids. CDR1 is EGSTGY, CDR2 YDSYTSSV, per germline. The CDR3 loop is CATWNGARYYKKLF. CDR3 sequence (DNA): TGTGCCACCTGGAATGGGGCCCGTTATTATAAGAAACTCTTT.

Only a few counts were recorded for this clone. TCRdb attributes to this sequence the protein of a much larger clone, which differs from the DNA translation at residue 13; a read error is likely, and the protein displayed is translated from the DNA. The chain carries TRGV9 and TRGJ1 or TRGJ2. TCRdb carries no J gene annotation; the J gene was assigned here by matching the DNA with germline. The length of the CDR3 is 16 residues. From germline, CDR1 is GITISATS and CDR2 ISYDGTV (reference sequence). The CDR3 protein is CALWEVRVGFYYEKLF. The CDR3 bases are TGTGCCTTGTGGGAGGTGCGTGTGGGGTTCTATTATGAGAAACTCTTT.

A word on this clone: A read error is likely here: a far larger clone is one base away. The sample carries other DNA sequences with the same CDR3. The chain is built from TRGV9 and TRGJP1. Since TCRdb gives no J gene, matching the DNA to germline was used here to assign it. The germline gives CDR1 GITISATS, CDR2 ISYDGTV (reference sequence). The CDR3 spans 11 residues. This CDR3 is CALWETGFKIF. CDR3 sequence (DNA): TGTGCTTTGTGGGAGACAGGGTTCAAGATATTT.

Only a few counts were recorded for this clone. TCRdb records a much larger clone's protein for this DNA, with a difference at residue 6 that likely arises from a read error; the protein given is the translation of the DNA. The gene calls are TRGV9 and TRGJ1 or TRGJ2. Since TCRdb gives no J gene, matching the DNA to germline was used here to assign it. This CDR3 region has 13 residues. V lost 3 bases and J lost 12; bases outside the gene matches: 14. In germline, CDR1 is GITISATS, CDR2 ISYDGTV (reference sequence). The CDR3 sequence is CALWEILPLGKLF. DNA for the CDR3: TGTGCCTTGTGGGAGATCTTACCCCTTGGGAAACTCTTT.

This clone has ten or more counts. The protein TCRdb gives is from a much larger clone and does not agree with this DNA's translation at residue 3, likely a read error; the protein shown here comes from the DNA. The chain recombines TRGV4 with TRGJP1. Looked up from germline, CDR1 is EGSTGY and CDR2 is YDSYTSSV. The CDR3 extends over 11 amino acids. DNA of the CDR3: TGTGCCTCCTGGGACGGTTGGTTCAAGATATTT. It codes for CASWDGWFKIF.

This clone was found many times. The chain carries TRGV9 and TRGJP. The germline V gene has CDR1 GITISATS and CDR2 ISYDGTV (reference sequence). Germline trimming cut 4 bases from V and 11 bases from J; bases unmatched to any gene: 11. The CDR3 sequence is 16 residues long. CDR3 bases: TGTGCCTTGTGGGACCAAGAGAGGGTGGGCAAAAAAATCAAGGTATTT. Its translation is CALWDQERVGKKIKVF.

This clone has just a few counts. A far larger clone lies a single base away; this is likely a read error. The same CDR3 is also encoded by other DNA sequences in this sample. V gene TRGV9 combines with J gene TRGJ1 or TRGJ2. No J gene was available from TCRdb, and it was assigned here by a germline match of the DNA. From germline, CDR1 is GITISATS and CDR2 ISYDGTV (reference sequence). CDR3 length: 13 amino acids. The CDR3 sequence is CALWEVGSYKKLF. CDR3 coding DNA: TGCGCCTTGTGGGAGGTTGGTTCCTATAAGAAACTCTTT.

This clone was seen many times. This DNA's translation differs at residue 9 from TCRdb's protein, which comes from a much larger clone; a read error is likely, and the protein shown is translated from the DNA. The gene calls are TRGV9 and TRGJ1 or TRGJ2. The J gene, left out of TCRdb, was set here by checking the DNA against germline. CDR1 is GITISATS and CDR2 is ISYDGTV in the germline V gene (reference sequence). V shed 5 bases and J 11 bases; nucleotides not matched to a gene: 12. The CDR3 contains 12 residues. The CDR3 is CALWANRYEKLF. The CDR3 coding sequence is TGTGCCTTGTGGGCCAACCGATATGAGAAACTCTTT.

This clone showed up many times. A far larger clone is only one base removed, so a read error is likely. This chain connects TRGV2 to TRGJP2. As TCRdb names no J gene, one was assigned here on the basis of a DNA match to germline. The V gene end was trimmed by 5 bases and the J gene end by 5 bases; junction bases not matched to a gene: 8. The CDR3 covers 14 residues. Germline CDR1 and CDR2: EGSNGY and YDSYNSKV. The CDR3 region is CATWVCGSDWIKTF. The CDR3 region has the DNA TGTGCCACCTGGGTCTGCGGGAGTGATTGGATCAAGACGTTT.

This clone was found many times. TCRdb lists the protein of a much larger clone for this DNA, which differs at residue 9, so this is likely a read error; the protein given here is translated from the DNA itself. The J gene is TRGJ1 or TRGJ2, the V gene TRGV9. CDR3 length: 13 amino acids. CDR1 is GITISATS, CDR2 ISYDGTV, per germline (reference sequence). In DNA form, the CDR3 reads TGTGCCTTGTGGGAGGACCATTATCATAAGAAACTCTTT. The encoded protein is CALWEDHYHKKLF.

On this clone itself: For this DNA, TCRdb reports the protein of a much larger clone, which diverges at residue 10, most likely from a read error; the protein presented here is translated directly from the DNA. The V gene is TRGV9, but the J gene lacks a call. The CDR3 loop spans 12 amino acids. The germline V gene encodes CDR1 GITISATS and CDR2 ISYDGTV (reference sequence). CDR3 sequence: CALWRNYYKELF. The CDR3 DNA reads as TGTGCCTTGTGGAGGAATTATTATAAGGAACTCTTT.

With respect to this clone: A read error likely explains this, since a far larger clone differs by one base. Additional DNA sequences in this sample encode the identical CDR3. V is TRGV9 and J is TRGJP. No J gene is reported in TCRdb; it was inferred here by comparing the DNA with germline. CDR3 length: 17 residues. From germline, CDR1 is GITISATS and CDR2 ISYDGTV (reference sequence). V was clipped by 2 bases and J by 11 bases; unmatched bases: 12. The CDR3 loop reads CALWEAPSQLGKKIKVF. For the CDR3, the DNA is TGTGCCTTGTGGGAGGCGCCTTCCCAGCTGGGCAAAAAAATCAAGGTATTT.

This clone was seen repeatedly, ten times or more. The protein in TCRdb stems from a much larger clone and differs at residue 3 from this DNA's translation, likely a read error; here the protein is translated from the DNA. The CDR3 nucleotides are TGTGCCTCGTGGGCCAACCGATATAAGAAACTCTTT. Translated, it gives CASWANRYKKLF. This chain uses TRGV9 with TRGJ1 or TRGJ2. In the absence of a J gene in TCRdb, the DNA was matched to germline to assign it here. The germline V gene has CDR1 GITISATS and CDR2 ISYDGTV (reference sequence). This CDR3 contains 12 residues.

As to this clone: The protein recorded in TCRdb matches a much larger clone and deviates from this DNA's translation at residue 10, suggesting a read error; the protein here is obtained by translating the DNA. The chain joins TRGV9 to TRGJP. The CDR3 is 16 residues long. Germline V gives CDR1 GITISATS, CDR2 ISYDGTV (reference sequence). CDR3 nucleotide sequence: TGTGCCTTGTGGGAGCTCCGGGAGTTGGACAAAAAAATCAAGGTATTT. It yields the protein CALWELRELDKKIKVF.

To note about this clone: TCRdb attributes to this sequence the protein of a much larger clone, which differs from the DNA translation at residue 7; a read error is likely, and the protein displayed is translated from the DNA. The chain uses TRGV8 and TRGJ1 or TRGJ2. The J gene was missing in TCRdb and was found by matching the end of the DNA to germline. The ends lost 5 bases at V and 10 bases at J; junction bases unmatched: 14. Germline loops: CDR1 VENAVY, CDR2 YDSYNSRV. This CDR3 has 13 amino acids. CDR3 sequence reads: CATWALYPRKKLF. DNA of the CDR3: TGTGCCACCTGGGCCCTCTATCCCAGAAAGAAACTCTTT.

At least ten counts were recorded for this clone. This chain links TRGV2 with TRGJ1 or TRGJ2. The CDR3 is 14 amino acids. With V trimmed by 5 bases and J by 1 base, 8 bases remained unmatched. CDR1 EGSNGY and CDR2 YDSYNSKV come from the germline V gene. The CDR3 sequence is CATWAALNYYKKLF. CDR3 coding DNA: TGTGCCACCTGGGCAGCTCTAAATTATTATAAGAAACTCTTT.

A word on this clone: It is likely a read error: a sequence one base away is far more abundant. This same CDR3 is encoded by further DNA sequences in the sample. Here the V gene is TRGV9, but the J gene went uncalled. This CDR3 has 18 amino acids. The germline V gene encodes CDR1 GITISATS and CDR2 ISYDGTV (reference sequence). Here the CDR3 reads CALWEPRHGELGKKIKVF. DNA of the CDR3: TGTGCCTTGTGGGAGCCCCGCCATGGAGAGTTGGGCAAAAAAATCAAGGTGTTT.

This clone was seen ten or more times. TCRdb pairs this DNA with a much larger clone's protein that differs at residue 9, likely a read error; the protein shown was translated from the DNA. The chain uses TRGV9 and TRGJP. TCRdb does not report a J gene; here it was assigned by matching the DNA to germline references. CDR1 is GITISATS and CDR2 is ISYDGTV in the germline V gene (reference sequence). The length of the CDR3 is 16 residues. DNA of the CDR3: TGTGCCTTGTGGGACCGCCAAGAGTCGGGCAAAAAAATCAAGGTATTT. It is translated as CALWDRQESGKKIKVF.